The next 18 T cell receptor beta chains were all read from a single sample in a study of response to subunit inactivated influenza vaccine. Using its own MiXCR run on the RT-PCR reads, TCRdb lists one record per CDR3 protein. The profile shows hundreds of thousands of distinct CDR3 sequences, 12% of them singletons. Sequenced material: PBMCs from blood, taken on the day of vaccination. The origin of the receptors is a man aged 45 to 65 who received an inactivated influenza vaccine.

This clonotype was seen repeatedly, ten times or more. V usage is TRBV12-3 or TRBV12-4 and J usage is TRBJ1-5, with 8 bases fitting TRBD1. CDR3 length equals 15 residues. V trimming: 4 bases; J trimming: 0 bases; junction bases outside the gene matches: 2. This CDR3 is CASSSGGSSNQPQHF. CDR3 DNA: TGTGCCAGCAGTTCAGGGGGCAGTAGCAATCAGCCCCAGCATTTT.

This clonotype occurred a few times. In nucleotides, the CDR3 is TGTGCCAGCAGCTTGGAGGGGACTAGCGGGGGAAATACGCAGTATTTT. Translating it yields CASSLEGTSGGNTQYF. The chain links TRBV5-4 to TRBJ2-3; TRBD2 aligns across 14 bases. The CDR3 has 16 residues. The germline V gene has CDR1 SGHNT and CDR2 YYREEE (reference sequence). The V segment lost 0 bases and the J segment 7 bases; nucleotides outside the gene matches: 4.

The rearrangement uses TRBV12-3 or TRBV12-4 and TRBJ1-1, with D possibly matching TRBD1 (5 bases). This CDR3 comprises 16 residues. V was shortened by 5 bases and J by 2 bases, with 18 bases between the two germline ends. For the CDR3, the DNA is TGTGCCAGCAGTCTCGAATTACGGCGGGACAACACTGAAGCTTTCTTT. It is translated as CASSLELRRDNTEAFF.

J is TRBJ2-5 and V is TRBV7-2; D is unclear. CDR3 length: 13 amino acids. V lost 0 bases to trimming and J lost 3 bases, with 5 bases between them. The germline V gene encodes CDR1 SGHTA and CDR2 FQGNSA. The chain's CDR3 is CASSLAVEETQYF. CDR3 nucleotide sequence: TGTGCCAGCAGCTTAGCGGTGGAAGAGACCCAGTACTTC.

The chain combines TRBV7-2 with TRBJ2-3; 10 bases agree with TRBD1. The CDR3 has 16 residues. The V and J ends lost 4 bases and 3 bases, in that order; junction bases with no gene match: 7. Germline lookup yields CDR1 SGHTA and CDR2 FQGNSA. CDR3 loop: CASSSTGGRLTDTQYF. DNA for the CDR3: TGTGCCAGCAGCTCGACAGGGGGCAGATTGACAGATACGCAGTATTTT.

The V and J genes are TRBV6-2 or TRBV6-3 and TRBJ2-5, with D perhaps given as TRBD1 or TRBD2 (6 bases each). Trimming removed 0 bases from V and 1 base from J, with 12 bases in between. CDR1 and CDR2 (germline): MNHEY, SVGEGT. The CDR3 loop spans 16 amino acids. The CDR3 reads CASSYSPPGAQETQYF. Written as DNA, the CDR3 is TGTGCCAGCAGTTACTCCCCGCCGGGGGCCCAAGAGACCCAGTACTTC.

The CDR3 sequence is CASSQSGGSIYEQYF. CDR3 DNA: TGCGCCAGCAGCCAGAGCGGGGGGTCCATCTACGAGCAGTACTTC. The V and J genes are TRBV5-1 and TRBJ2-7; 9 bases fit TRBD2. V trimming: 4 bases; J trimming: 3 bases; junction bases outside the gene matches: 8. CDR3 size: 15 residues. Germline V gene data show CDR1 as SGHRS and CDR2 as YFSETQ.

This clonotype was picked up a small number of times. Written as DNA, the CDR3 is TGCAGTGCTAGGCCTAGCGGGAGGTTGGCAGATACGCAGTATTTT. Residues: CSARPSGRLADTQYF. The chain joins TRBV20-1 to TRBJ2-3; TRBD2 aligns across 11 bases. The CDR3 is 15 residues long. V was clipped by 3 bases and J by 4 bases; unmatched bases: 6. Germline V gene data show CDR1 as DFQATT and CDR2 as SNEGSKA (reference sequence).

The chain carries TRBV5-1 and TRBJ2-5; 8 bases are a match to TRBD1. The germline CDR1 and CDR2 sequences are SGHRS and YFSETQ. V lost 7 bases, J lost 1 base, and 3 bases stayed unmatched. The CDR3 covers 13 residues. The CDR3: CASGGQAQETQYF. CDR3 in DNA: TGCGCCAGCGGGGGACAGGCCCAAGAGACCCAGTACTTC.

This clonotype was counted a few times. This chain joins TRBV6-2 or TRBV6-3 and TRBJ2-1; 7 bases agree with TRBD1. After removal of 10 bases from V and 5 bases from J, the junction contained 14 bases not matched to a gene. The CDR3 is made up of 15 amino acids. Germline CDR1 is MNHEY and CDR2 is SVGEGT. DNA of the CDR3: TGTGCCAAAACGACAGGGAGCCTACTCCACAATGAGCAGTTCTTC. This gives the protein CAKTTGSLLHNEQFF.

This clonotype was counted between two and nine times. The chain employs TRBV5-1 and TRBJ2-4; perhaps D is TRBD1 or TRBD2 (5 bases each). The CDR3 length is 15 residues. Germline CDR1 is SGHRS and CDR2 is YFSETQ. The V end was cut by 0 bases, the J end by 6 bases, with 13 bases between. The CDR3 bases are TGCGCCAGCAGCTTGGCGTCAGGGAGAGGAAACATTCAGTACTTC. It translates to CASSLASGRGNIQYF.

In its sample, this clonotype was seen a few times. V is TRBV15 and J is TRBJ2-5; either TRBD1 or TRBD2 may supply D (6 bases each). V lost 0 bases to trimming and J lost 5 bases, with 16 bases between them. The CDR3 totals 16 residues. CDR1 is LNHNV, CDR2 YYDKDF, per germline (reference sequence). CDR3 DNA: TGTGCCACCAGCAGAGAGCCCGAGGGGGGCCTGGAGACCCAGTACTTC. Its protein product is CATSREPEGGLETQYF. The full variable domain, completed using reference TRBV15 and TRBJ2-5, is DAMVIQNPRYQVTQFGKPVTLSCSQTLNHNVMYWYQQKSSQAPKLLFHYYDKDFNNEADTPDNFQSRRPNTSFCFLDIRSPGLGDTAMYLCATSREPEGGLETQYFGPGTRLLVL.

As regards this clonotype: At one of its ends the junction is not consistent with the germline gene, which may arise from a read error. This chain links TRBV11-2 with TRBJ2-1; 8 positions match TRBD1. The CDR3 is 15 residues long. Germline CDR1 SGHAT, CDR2 FQNNGV. CDR3 amino acids: CASSSRGRIYNEHFF. CDR3 bases: TGTGCCAGCAGCTCCAGGGGGCGCATTTACAATGAGCATTTCTTC. Based on the CDR3 plus reference TRBV11-2 and TRBJ2-1, the full variable domain is EAGVAQSPRYKIIEKRQSVAFWCNPISGHATLYWYQQILGQGPKLLIQFQNNGVVDDSQLPKDRFSAERLKGVDSTLKIQPAKLEDSAVYLCASSSRGRIYNEHFFGPGTRLTVL.

The chain links TRBV6-4 to TRBJ2-5, with D possibly TRBD2 on 6 matching bases. The CDR3 is 14 residues long. CDR1 and CDR2 (germline): MRHNA, SNTAGT. V was clipped by 3 bases and J by 3 bases, with 11 bases between them. For the CDR3, the DNA is TGTGCCAGCAGTGAATACGGGGGAGAAGAGACCCAGTACTTC. Amino acids: CASSEYGGEETQYF.

The chain joins TRBV5-1 to TRBJ2-1, with D possibly TRBD1 on 5 matching bases. V lost 4 bases and J 3 bases, leaving 14 bases between the germline ends. The V gene's germline CDR1 is SGHRS and CDR2 YFSETQ. This CDR3 comprises 15 residues. The CDR3 loop is CASSLSGHDYNEQFF. As DNA, the CDR3 is TGCGCCAGCAGCCTTTCAGGGCATGACTACAATGAGCAGTTCTTC.

The genes are TRBV6-5 and TRBJ1-1, with 10 positions matching TRBD1. Germline trimming cut 0 bases from V and 1 base from J; bases unmatched to any gene: 2. Germline V gives CDR1 MNHEY, CDR2 SVGAGI. There are 16 residues in the CDR3. The CDR3 reads CASSYSGQGSNTEAFF. The CDR3, as DNA: TGTGCCAGCAGTTACTCGGGACAGGGGTCGAACACTGAAGCTTTCTTT.

This clonotype has only a few counts. This chain uses TRBV5-5 with TRBJ1-5; maybe TRBD1 (5 bases). The CDR3 runs to 14 residues. The ends were cut back, 0 bases at V and 8 bases at J, with 12 bases in the middle. From germline, CDR1 is SGHKS and CDR2 YYEKEE (reference sequence). DNA of the CDR3: TGTGCCAGCAGCTTGGGGCCGGGACCGGAGCCCCAGCATTTT. Its protein product is CASSLGPGPEPQHF.

In this sample, this clonotype turned up a few times. CDR3 sequence (DNA): TGTGCCAGCAGTGAAGTTGTATATAACTACAATGAGCAGTTCTTC. Its translation is CASSEVVYNYNEQFF. The chain has TRBV2 and TRBJ2-1; D unclear. The V gene's germline CDR1 is SNHLY and CDR2 FYNNEI. The CDR3 sequence is 15 residues long. Trimming removed 1 base at V and 3 bases at J, with 10 bases between.